This T cell receptor (beta chain) was observed in a study of T cells after yellow fever vaccination (dated by TCRdb to the late 2010s). With respect to the entire study: Libraries from fractions with low cell numbers were prepared with the SMART-Seq v4 Ultra Low Input RNA kit. Bulk PBMC replicates and cell subsets were isolated from blood drawn at multiple timepoints before and after both primary and secondary immunization. To track T-cell clones before and after primary and booster YFV17D yellow fever vaccination, bulk TCR alpha and beta repertoires were sequenced longitudinally. Two healthy male donors, one aged 18 to 30 and one aged 30 to 40 years, were included in the cohort.

Data came from an Illumina NovaSeq 6000. TCR cDNA was synthesized by 5'RACE template switching, which introduced a universal primer site and unique molecular identifiers. cDNA synthesis was primed from both the TCR alpha and TCR beta constant segments. Libraries were amplified in two PCR steps, with sample barcodes and sequencing adapters added in the second step. Libraries were sequenced on Illumina HiSeq 2500 (2x100 bp) or NovaSeq (2x150 bp). The authors' analysis ran thus. MIGEC was used to demultiplex reads and collapse the reads into UMI consensus sequences, and MiXCR was used for V(D)J alignment. Vaccine-responding clonotypes were identified with edgeR using replicate PBMC samples, with FDR below 0.01 and a log2 fold change above 5 up to day 15 being required. CD4 or CD8 identity was assigned to each bulk clonotype according to whether the clonotype was present at higher abundance in the sequenced CD4 repertoire or the sequenced CD8 repertoire. TCRdb trimmed public reads at Q25 via fastp, called clones via MiXCR and kept in-frame beta chains. Duplicate CDR3 protein sequences are folded into a single record with the most common DNA and genes. What appears here as the V and J calls and clone size reflects TCRdb's work, not the paper's. The sample includes about 320,000 distinct CDR3 sequences, with about 11% observed a single time. The biggest ten clones account for under 4% of the sample.

What the study reported, not specific to this receptor: Compared with the primary T-cell response, the secondary T-cell response was weaker but faster, peaking on day 5 rather than day 15. A small share of clonotypes was detected in both CD4 and CD8 compartments, with the overlap likely arising from convergent recombination. Computational filtering was required because FACS-sorted repertoires could contain abundant contaminating clonotypes from the bulk population. After the booster, most clones that had expanded after primary vaccination were detected again (about 97% of CD4 and around nine tenths of CD8), suggesting broad maintenance of memory. Because only a couple of donors were included in the study, the extent to which the findings can be generalized is limited.

The meaning of the sample's treatment or condition label: live attenuated yellow fever vaccine strain. A standard Ficoll-Paque protocol was used to isolate PBMCs from peripheral blood. Dynabeads CD4 and CD8 positive selection kits were used to isolate CD4 and CD8 T-cell fractions. TriZol was used to extract RNA from bulk PBMCs, CD4 and CD8 fractions, and dextramer-positive and dextramer-negative fractions. Measured from the cysteine to the phenylalanine, the CDR3 is 14 residues long. Only the CDR3 part of the read is kept: 42 bases, read in frame from the first base. Trimming leaves V shorter by 4 bases and J shorter by 16 bases, with the junction holding 15 bases beyond the gene matches. CDR1 and CDR2, looked up from the germline V gene, are SGHTA and FQGNSA. This clonotype was counted a few times. This receptor's antigen is unknown. Within one base of it there is no much larger clone, and no base qualities were kept.

The chain uses TRBV7-2 and TRBJ2-1; 8 nucleotides in the junction match TRBD1. The sample in question was CD4+ T cells sorted from PBMCs, obtained 45 days after the yellow fever booster vaccination. The receptor was derived from a man aged 18 to 30 who received the YFV17D yellow fever vaccine. The CDR3 sequence is CASSSSGQGRNVFF. The bases are TGTGCCAGCAGCTCATCCGGACAGGGCAGAAACGTTTTCTTC.